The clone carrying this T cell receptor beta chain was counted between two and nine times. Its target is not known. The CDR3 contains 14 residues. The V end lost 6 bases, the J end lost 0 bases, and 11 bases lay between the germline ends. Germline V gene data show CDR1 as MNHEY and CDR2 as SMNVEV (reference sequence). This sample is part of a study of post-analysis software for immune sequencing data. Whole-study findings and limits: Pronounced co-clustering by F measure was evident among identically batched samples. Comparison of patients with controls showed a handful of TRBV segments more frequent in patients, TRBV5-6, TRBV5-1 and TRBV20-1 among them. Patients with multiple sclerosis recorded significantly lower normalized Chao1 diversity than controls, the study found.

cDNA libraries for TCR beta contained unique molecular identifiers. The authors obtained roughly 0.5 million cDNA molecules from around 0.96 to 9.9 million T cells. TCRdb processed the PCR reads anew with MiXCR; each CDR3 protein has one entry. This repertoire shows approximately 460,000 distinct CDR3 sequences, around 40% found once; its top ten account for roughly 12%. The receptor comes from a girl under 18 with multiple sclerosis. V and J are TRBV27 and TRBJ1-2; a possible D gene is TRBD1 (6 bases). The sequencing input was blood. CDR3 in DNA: TGTGCCAGCAGCCTAAGGGGGTCTAACTATGGCTACACCTTC. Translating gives CASSLRGSNYGYTF.